These T cell receptor beta chains were read from a single sample in a study of blood T cell repertoires in COVID-19. Produced via immunoSEQ multiplex PCR; TCRdb's table is partial and in-frame only. Among 120,000 or so clones listed, 88% were seen once. The sample taken for sequencing was peripheral blood. The receptors shown here come from a woman aged 50 to 60 with acute or convalescent COVID-19. CDR3s include the opening cysteine and the closing phenylalanine or tryptophan. A D gene is named only where the DNA matches it firmly. The size entry is marked missing in some rows and otherwise reads once, few, many or a size class.

V gene	clone size	J gene	D gene	CDR3 protein	CDR3 DNA
TRBV6-1	NA	TRBJ2-5	NA	CASSEDGTLQETQYF	TGTGCCAGCAGTGAAGACGGGACACTCCAAGAGACCCAGTACTTC
TRBV13	NA	TRBJ2-7	NA	CASSRMGGLEQYF	TGTGCCAGCAGCCGGATGGGGGGGCTCGAGCAGTACTTC
TRBV24-1	NA	TRBJ1-2	TRBD1	CATSEPGTGNYGYTF	TGTGCCACCAGTGAGCCCGGGACAGGGAACTATGGCTACACCTTC
TRBV10-3	NA	TRBJ2-1	TRBD1	CAISVDRGNEQFF	TGTGCCATCAGTGTAGACAGGGGCAATGAGCAGTTCTTC
TRBV10-2	few	TRBJ2-1	NA	CASSADSYNEQFF	TGCGCCAGCAGCGCGGACAGTTACAATGAGCAGTTCTTC
TRBV3-1/TRBV3-2	NA	TRBJ2-7	NA	CASSQAGEQYF	TGTGCCAGCAGCCAGGCGGGCGAGCAGTACTTC
TRBV2	once	TRBJ1-3	NA	CASRDTPDSGNTIYF	TGTGCCAGCAGGGACACACCTGACTCTGGAAACACCATATATTTT
TRBV5-1	NA	TRBJ2-3	NA	CASSLDWRRNTQYF	TGCGCCAGCAGCTTGGACTGGCGGAGGAATACGCAGTATTTT
TRBV24-1	NA	TRBJ2-2	TRBD1	CATSDPRGLTGELFF	TGTGCCACCAGTGATCCCAGGGGGCTCACCGGGGAGCTGTTTTTT
TRBV14	NA	TRBJ1-2	NA	CASSRDTLYGYTF	TGTGCCAGCAGCCGGGACACCCTCTATGGCTACACCTTC